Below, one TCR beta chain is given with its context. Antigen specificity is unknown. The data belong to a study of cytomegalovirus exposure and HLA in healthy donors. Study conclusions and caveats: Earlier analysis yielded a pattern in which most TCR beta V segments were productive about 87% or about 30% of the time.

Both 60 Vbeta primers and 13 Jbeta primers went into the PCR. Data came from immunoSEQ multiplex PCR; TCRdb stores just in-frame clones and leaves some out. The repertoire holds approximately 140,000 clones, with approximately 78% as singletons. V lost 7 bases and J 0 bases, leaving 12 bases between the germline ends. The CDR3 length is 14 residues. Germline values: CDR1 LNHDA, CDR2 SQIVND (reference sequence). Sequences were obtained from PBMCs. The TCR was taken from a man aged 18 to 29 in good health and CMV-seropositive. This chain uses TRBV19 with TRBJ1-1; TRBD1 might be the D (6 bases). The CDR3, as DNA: TGTGCCAGTAAAGAGGGACATTTGAACACTGAAGCTTTCTTT. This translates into CASKEGHLNTEAFF.